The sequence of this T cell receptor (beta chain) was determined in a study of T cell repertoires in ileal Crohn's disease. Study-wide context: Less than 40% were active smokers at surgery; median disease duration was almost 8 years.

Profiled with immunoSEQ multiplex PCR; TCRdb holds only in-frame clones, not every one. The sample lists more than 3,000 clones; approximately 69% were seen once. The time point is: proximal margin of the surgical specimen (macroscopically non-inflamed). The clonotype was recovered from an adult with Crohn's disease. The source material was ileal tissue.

CDR3 sequence reads: CASQRPGDGEAFF. CDR3 DNA sequence: TGTGCCTCCCAGCGGCCGGGGGATGGTGAAGCTTTCTTT. The chain employs TRBV7-9 and TRBJ1-1; tentative D call: TRBD1 (5 bases). The CDR3 length is 13 residues. The germline CDR1 and CDR2 sequences are SEHNR and FQNEAQ (reference sequence). V lost 11 bases to trimming and J lost 7 bases, with 20 bases between them.